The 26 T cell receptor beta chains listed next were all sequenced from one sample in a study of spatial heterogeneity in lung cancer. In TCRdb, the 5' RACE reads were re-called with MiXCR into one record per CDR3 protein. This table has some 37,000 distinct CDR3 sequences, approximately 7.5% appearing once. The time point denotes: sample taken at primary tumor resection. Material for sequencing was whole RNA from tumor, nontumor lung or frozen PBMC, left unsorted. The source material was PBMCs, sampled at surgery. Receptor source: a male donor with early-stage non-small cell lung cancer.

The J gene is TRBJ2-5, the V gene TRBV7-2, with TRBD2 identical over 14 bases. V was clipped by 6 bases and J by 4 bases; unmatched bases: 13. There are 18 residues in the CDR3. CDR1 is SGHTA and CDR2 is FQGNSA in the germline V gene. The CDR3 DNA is TGTGCCAGCAGATCATTTACCGGGACTAGCGGGGGCGCAGAGACCCAGTACTTC. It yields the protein CASRSFTGTSGGAETQYF.

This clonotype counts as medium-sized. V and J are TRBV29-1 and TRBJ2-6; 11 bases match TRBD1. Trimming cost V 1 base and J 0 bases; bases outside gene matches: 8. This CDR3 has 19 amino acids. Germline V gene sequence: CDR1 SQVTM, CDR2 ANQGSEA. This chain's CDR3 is CSVEGSQDRGPSGANVLTF. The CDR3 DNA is TGCAGCGTTGAAGGGAGCCAGGACAGGGGGCCCTCTGGGGCCAACGTCCTGACTTTC.

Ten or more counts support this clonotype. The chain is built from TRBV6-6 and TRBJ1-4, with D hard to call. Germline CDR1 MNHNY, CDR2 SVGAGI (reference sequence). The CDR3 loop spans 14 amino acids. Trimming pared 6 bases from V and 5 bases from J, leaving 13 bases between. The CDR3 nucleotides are TGTGCCAGCAGATCCGAAACACCGAATGAAAAACTGTTTTTT. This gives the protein CASRSETPNEKLFF.

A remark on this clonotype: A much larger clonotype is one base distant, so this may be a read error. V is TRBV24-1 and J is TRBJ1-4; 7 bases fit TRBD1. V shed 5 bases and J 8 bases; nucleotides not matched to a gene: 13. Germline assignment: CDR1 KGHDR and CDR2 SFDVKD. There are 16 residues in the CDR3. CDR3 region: CATSAMTTGMGEKLFF. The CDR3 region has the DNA TGTGCCACCAGTGCCATGACGACAGGGATGGGGGAAAAACTGTTTTTT.

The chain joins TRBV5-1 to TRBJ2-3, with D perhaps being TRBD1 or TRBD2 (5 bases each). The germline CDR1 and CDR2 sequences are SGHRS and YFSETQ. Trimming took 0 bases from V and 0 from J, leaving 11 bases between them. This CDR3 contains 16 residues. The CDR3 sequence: CASSLGGGTSTDTQYF. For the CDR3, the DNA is TGCGCCAGCAGCTTGGGTGGGGGAACTAGCACAGATACGCAGTATTTT.

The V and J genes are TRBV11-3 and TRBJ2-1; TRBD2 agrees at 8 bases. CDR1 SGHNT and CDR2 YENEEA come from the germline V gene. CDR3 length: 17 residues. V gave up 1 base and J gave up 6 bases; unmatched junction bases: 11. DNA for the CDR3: TGTGCCAGCAGCTTAGCGGCTAGCGGGTTTTTTAGCAATGAGCAGTTCTTC. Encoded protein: CASSLAASGFFSNEQFF.

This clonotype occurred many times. Written as DNA, the CDR3 is TGCGCCAGCAGCCAGGTCTCCCCCAATGAGCAGTTCTTC. It yields the protein CASSQVSPNEQFF. This chain links TRBV4-1 with TRBJ2-1; no clear D gene. The CDR3 has 13 amino acids. Germline CDR1 MGHRA, CDR2 YSYEKL. Trimming left V 3 bases short and J 6 bases short, with 9 bases between.

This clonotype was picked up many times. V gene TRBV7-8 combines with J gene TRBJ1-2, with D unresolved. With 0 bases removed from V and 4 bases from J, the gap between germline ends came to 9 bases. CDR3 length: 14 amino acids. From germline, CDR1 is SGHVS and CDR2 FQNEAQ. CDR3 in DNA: TGTGCCAGCAGCTTAGCAGGTTTCGGCTATGGCTACACCTTC. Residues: CASSLAGFGYGYTF.

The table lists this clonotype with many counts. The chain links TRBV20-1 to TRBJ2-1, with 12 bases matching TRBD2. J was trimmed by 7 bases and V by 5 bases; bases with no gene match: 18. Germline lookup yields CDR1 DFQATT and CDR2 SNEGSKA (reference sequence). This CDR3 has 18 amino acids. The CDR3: CSAGLRWGAGTSGNEQFF. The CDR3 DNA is TGCAGTGCTGGCCTCCGATGGGGGGCCGGGACTAGCGGGAATGAGCAGTTCTTC.

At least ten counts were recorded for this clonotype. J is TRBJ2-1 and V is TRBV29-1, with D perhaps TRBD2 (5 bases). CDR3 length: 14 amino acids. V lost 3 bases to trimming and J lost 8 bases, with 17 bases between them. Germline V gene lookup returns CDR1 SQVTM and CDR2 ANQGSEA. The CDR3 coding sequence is TGCAGCGTTGATGAGGGCCGGGGAAAATATGAGCAGTTCTTC. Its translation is CSVDEGRGKYEQFF.

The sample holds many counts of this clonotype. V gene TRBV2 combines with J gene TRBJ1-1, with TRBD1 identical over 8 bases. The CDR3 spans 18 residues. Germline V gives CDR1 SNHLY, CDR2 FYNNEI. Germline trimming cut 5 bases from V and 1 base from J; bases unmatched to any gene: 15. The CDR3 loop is CASSTPTLGQVTNTEAFF. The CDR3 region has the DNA TGTGCCAGCAGTACACCTACCTTGGGACAGGTGACGAACACTGAAGCTTTCTTT.

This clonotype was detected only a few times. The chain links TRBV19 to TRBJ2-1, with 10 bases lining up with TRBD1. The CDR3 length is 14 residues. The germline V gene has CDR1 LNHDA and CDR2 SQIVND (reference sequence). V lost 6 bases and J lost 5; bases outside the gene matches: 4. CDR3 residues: CASRRDRGNNEQFF. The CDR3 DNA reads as TGTGCCAGTAGACGGGACAGGGGTAACAATGAGCAGTTCTTC.

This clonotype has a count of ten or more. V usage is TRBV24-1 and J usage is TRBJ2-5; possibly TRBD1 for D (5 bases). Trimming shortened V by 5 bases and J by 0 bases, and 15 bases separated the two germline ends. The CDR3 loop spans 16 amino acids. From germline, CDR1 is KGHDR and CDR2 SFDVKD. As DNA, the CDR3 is TGTGCCACCAGTGGAGGTCGGACAACGTACCAAGAGACCCAGTACTTC. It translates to CATSGGRTTYQETQYF.

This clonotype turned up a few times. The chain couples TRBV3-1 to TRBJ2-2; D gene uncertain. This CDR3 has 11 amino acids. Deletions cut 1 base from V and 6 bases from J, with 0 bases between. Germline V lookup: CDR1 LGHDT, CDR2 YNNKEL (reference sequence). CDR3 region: CASSQAGELFF. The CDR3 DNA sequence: TGTGCCAGCAGCCAAGCCGGGGAGCTGTTTTTT.

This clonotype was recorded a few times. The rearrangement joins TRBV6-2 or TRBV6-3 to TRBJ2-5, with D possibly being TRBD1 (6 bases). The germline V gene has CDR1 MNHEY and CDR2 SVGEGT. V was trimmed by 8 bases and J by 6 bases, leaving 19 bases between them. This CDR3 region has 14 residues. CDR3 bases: TGTGCCAGCGTTAGGGGGTCTCCGGGGAAGACCCAGTACTTC. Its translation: CASVRGSPGKTQYF.

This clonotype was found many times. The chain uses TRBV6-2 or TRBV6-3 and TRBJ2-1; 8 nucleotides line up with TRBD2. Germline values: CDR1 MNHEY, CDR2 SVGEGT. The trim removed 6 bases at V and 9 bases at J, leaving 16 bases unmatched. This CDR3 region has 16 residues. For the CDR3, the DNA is TGTGCCAGCAGACGTTCGTTAGCGGGGATGGGCGGTGAGCAGTTCTTC. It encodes CASRRSLAGMGGEQFF.

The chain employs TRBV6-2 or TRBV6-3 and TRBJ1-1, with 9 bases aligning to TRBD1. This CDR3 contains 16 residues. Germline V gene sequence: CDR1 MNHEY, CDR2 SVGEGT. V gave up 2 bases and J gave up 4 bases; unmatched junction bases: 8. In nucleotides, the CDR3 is TGTGCCAGCAGTTACCCTAACAGGGGGCAGGTCACTGAAGCTTTCTTT. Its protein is CASSYPNRGQVTEAFF.

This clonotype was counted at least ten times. The CDR3 DNA follows: TGTGCCAGCAGTTTAGACCCGGGCTTAAAGCAGTTCTTC. It yields the protein CASSLDPGLKQFF. This sequence joins TRBV12-3 or TRBV12-4 and TRBJ2-1; D unresolved. With 1 base removed from V and 11 bases from J, the gap between germline ends came to 12 bases. This CDR3 has 13 amino acids.

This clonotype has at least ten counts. The CDR3 region has the DNA TGTGCCACCAGCAGCAGGGGCCCTACTTACACTGAAGCTTTCTTT. It translates to CATSSRGPTYTEAFF. The V and J genes are TRBV15 and TRBJ1-1; possibly TRBD1 for D (6 bases). The CDR3 has 15 amino acids. Germline lookup yields CDR1 LNHNV and CDR2 YYDKDF (reference sequence). V gave up 3 bases and J gave up 3 bases, with 14 bases separating them.

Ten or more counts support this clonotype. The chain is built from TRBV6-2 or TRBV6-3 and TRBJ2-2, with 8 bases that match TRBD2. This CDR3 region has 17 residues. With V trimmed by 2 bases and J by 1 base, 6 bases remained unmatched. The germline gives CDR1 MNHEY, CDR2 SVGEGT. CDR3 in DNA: TGTGCCAGCAGTTACCCCCGCGGGGGGCGGAACACCGGGGAGCTGTTTTTT. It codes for CASSYPRGGRNTGELFF.

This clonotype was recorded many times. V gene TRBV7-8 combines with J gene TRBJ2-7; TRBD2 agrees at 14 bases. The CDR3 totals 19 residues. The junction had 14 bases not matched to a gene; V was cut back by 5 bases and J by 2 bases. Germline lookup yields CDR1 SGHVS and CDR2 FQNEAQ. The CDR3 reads CASSGHPGLAGEVTYEQYV. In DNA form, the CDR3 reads TGTGCCAGCAGCGGGCACCCGGGACTAGCGGGAGAGGTTACCTACGAGCAGTACGTC.

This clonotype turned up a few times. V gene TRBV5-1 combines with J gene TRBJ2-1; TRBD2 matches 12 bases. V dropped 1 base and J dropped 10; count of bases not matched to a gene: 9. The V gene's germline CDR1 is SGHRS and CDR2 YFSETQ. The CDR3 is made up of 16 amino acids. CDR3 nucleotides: TGCGCCAGCAGCTTGACTAGCGGGAGGCCCCCGGACGAGCAGTTCTTC. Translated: CASSLTSGRPPDEQFF. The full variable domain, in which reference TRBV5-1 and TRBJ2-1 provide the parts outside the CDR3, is KAGVTQTPRYLIKTRGQQVTLSCSPISGHRSVSWYQQTPGQGLQFLFEYFSETQRNKGNFPGRFSGRQFSNSRSEMNVSTLELGDSALYLCASSLTSGRPPDEQFFGPGTRLTVL.

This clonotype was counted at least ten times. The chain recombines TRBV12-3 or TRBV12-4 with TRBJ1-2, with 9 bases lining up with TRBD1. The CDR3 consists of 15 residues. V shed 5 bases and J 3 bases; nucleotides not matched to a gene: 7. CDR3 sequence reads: CASSPWDRADYGYTF. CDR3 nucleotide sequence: TGTGCCAGCAGTCCATGGGACAGGGCGGACTATGGCTACACCTTC.

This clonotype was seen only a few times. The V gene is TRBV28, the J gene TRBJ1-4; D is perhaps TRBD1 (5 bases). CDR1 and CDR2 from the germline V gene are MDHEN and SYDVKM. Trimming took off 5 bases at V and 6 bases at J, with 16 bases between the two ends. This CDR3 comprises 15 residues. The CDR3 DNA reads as TGTGCCAGCAGTCCTCATTCCGGGGGTGATGAAAAACTGTTTTTT. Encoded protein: CASSPHSGGDEKLFF.

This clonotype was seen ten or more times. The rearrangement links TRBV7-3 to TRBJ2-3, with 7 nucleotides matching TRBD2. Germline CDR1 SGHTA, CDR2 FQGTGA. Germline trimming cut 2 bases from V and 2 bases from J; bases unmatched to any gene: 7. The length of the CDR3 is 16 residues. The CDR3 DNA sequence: TGTGCCAGCAGCTTATACGGCGGGGGATACACAGATACGCAGTATTTT. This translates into CASSLYGGGYTDTQYF.

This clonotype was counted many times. CDR3 region: CASSSTGGDGQETQYF. CDR3 nucleotide sequence: TGTGCCAGCAGTTCCACAGGGGGGGACGGCCAAGAGACCCAGTACTTC. The rearrangement links TRBV6-6 to TRBJ2-5; the D gene is possibly TRBD1 (8 bases). V dropped 4 bases and J dropped 1 base, with 16 bases sitting between them. CDR1 is MNHNY and CDR2 is SVGAGI in the germline V gene (reference sequence). The CDR3 totals 16 residues.